Following are 26 T cell receptor beta chains from one sample sequenced in a study of Ad26.COV2.S vaccination and SARS-CoV-2 variants. TCRdb keeps only in-frame clones here, not all; method: immunoSEQ multiplex PCR. Of some 400,000 clones in the sample, roughly 90% were seen once. The treatment was: roughly 18 received Ad26.COV2.S at low or high dose, single or two shots; roughly five received placebo; per-sample allocation not given. Day 63 following the first vaccine or placebo injection was when the samples were taken. Source: peripheral blood, taken in a trial of Ad26.COV2.S vaccine versus placebo. These receptors were taken from a person between 18 and 60 years old who received the Ad26.COV2.S COVID-19 vaccine or a placebo.

This chain joins TRBV5-4 and TRBJ2-2; D remains unclear. The CDR3 runs to 15 residues. Trimming cost V 0 bases and J 0 bases, with 6 bases left between them. Germline CDR1 is SGHNT and CDR2 is YYREEE (reference sequence). The CDR3 here is CASSLDQSNTGELFF. The CDR3 DNA reads as TGTGCCAGCAGCTTGGACCAGTCGAACACCGGGGAGCTGTTTTTT. The full variable domain, with the rest looked up from reference TRBV5-4 and TRBJ2-2, is ETGVTQSPTHLIKTRGQQVTLRCSSQSGHNTVSWYQQALGQGPQFIFQYYREEENGRGNFPPRFSGLQFPNYSSELNVNALELDDSALYLCASSLDQSNTGELFFGEGSRLTVL.

The chain uses TRBV4-3 and TRBJ2-7, with 9 bases aligning to TRBD1. This CDR3 comprises 15 residues. V shed 4 bases, J shed 0 bases, and the junction held 4 bases outside the gene matches. CDR1 is LGHNA and CDR2 is YSLEER in the germline V gene. The CDR3 nucleotides are TGCGCCAGCAGCCGAGGACAGGGGCTCTCCTACGAGCAGTACTTC. It translates to CASSRGQGLSYEQYF.

J is TRBJ1-1 and V is TRBV19; 9 bases fit TRBD1. The trim removed 1 base at V and 6 bases at J, leaving 0 bases unmatched. The CDR3 covers 13 residues. Germline V CDR1 and CDR2: LNHDA, SQIVND (reference sequence). The CDR3 sequence: CASSIGQGAEAFF. The CDR3 DNA reads as TGTGCCAGTAGTATAGGACAGGGGGCTGAAGCTTTCTTT.

The count of this clone is one. The sample has other DNA sequences that encode this CDR3 too. This chain links TRBV2 with TRBJ1-2; a possible D gene is TRBD1 (5 bases). The germline V and J ends were trimmed by 4 bases and 4 bases, with 7 bases remaining between them. The CDR3 is 12 amino acids. The germline V gene encodes CDR1 SNHLY and CDR2 FYNNEI. CDR3 nucleotides: TGTGCCAGCAGTGCAGGGTTCTATGGCTACACCTTC. Translated, it gives CASSAGFYGYTF.

The chain recombines TRBV4-2 with TRBJ2-2; D gene uncertain. Trimming removed 4 bases from V and 5 bases from J, with 8 bases in between. Germline V gene lookup returns CDR1 LGHNA and CDR2 YNFKEQ. This CDR3 is built from 13 residues. For the CDR3, the DNA is TGTGCCAGCAGCCCCTCTAAGACCGGGGAGCTGTTTTTT. It codes for CASSPSKTGELFF.

The CDR3 spells CASSQDSRDQPQHF. Here the CDR3 DNA reads TGCGCCAGCAGCCAAGATTCCCGAGATCAGCCCCAGCATTTT. V usage is TRBV4-1 and J usage is TRBJ1-5, with D unresolved. CDR3 length: 14 amino acids. Per the germline V gene, CDR1 is MGHRA and CDR2 is YSYEKL. V lost 0 bases and J 5 bases, leaving 8 bases between the germline ends.

The chain carries TRBV5-4 and TRBJ1-1; D perhaps matches TRBD1 (6 bases). This CDR3 region has 14 residues. V was clipped by 2 bases and J by 1 base, with 9 bases between them. Germline V CDR1 and CDR2: SGHNT, YYREEE (reference sequence). CDR3 nucleotides: TGTGCCAGCAGCTTAGGGGACACGAACACTGAAGCTTTCTTT. This gives the protein CASSLGDTNTEAFF.

This rearrangement joins TRBV28 to TRBJ2-7; 9 positions agree with TRBD1. Germline loops: CDR1 MDHEN, CDR2 SYDVKM. The CDR3 is made up of 14 amino acids. Unmatched junction bases numbered 5, after V lost 7 bases and J lost 1 base. The CDR3: CASKTGGRSYEQYF. In nucleotides, the CDR3 is TGTGCCAGCAAAACAGGGGGCCGGTCCTACGAGCAGTACTTC. Looking up the rest from reference TRBV28 and TRBJ2-7 gives the full variable domain: DVKVTQSSRYLVKRTGEKVFLECVQDMDHENMFWYRQDPGLGLRLIYFSYDVKMKEKGDIPEGYSVSREKKERFSLILESASTNQTSMYLCASKTGGRSYEQYFGPGTRLTVT.

The genes are TRBV30 and TRBJ1-6; a possible D gene is TRBD1 (5 bases). This CDR3 comprises 14 residues. The ends were cut back, 0 bases at V and 7 bases at J, with 10 bases in the middle. Germline CDR1 is GTSNPN and CDR2 is SVGIG (reference sequence). The CDR3, as DNA: TGTGCCTGGAGTGTGGGCAGGGCAAATTCACCCCTCCACTTT. It codes for CAWSVGRANSPLHF.

The chain combines TRBV5-1 with TRBJ2-3; D might be TRBD2 (5 bases). Trimming shortened V by 7 bases and J by 2 bases, and 8 bases separated the two germline ends. The CDR3 is 12 amino acids. Germline assignment: CDR1 SGHRS and CDR2 YFSETQ. The CDR3 region is CASGENTDTQYF. The CDR3 DNA sequence: TGCGCCAGCGGGGAGAACACAGATACGCAGTATTTT.

The chain links TRBV10-3 to TRBJ2-7; D may correspond to TRBD1 or TRBD2 (5 bases each). CDR1 ENHRY and CDR2 SYGVKD come from the germline V gene. The CDR3 contains 15 residues. V gave up 2 bases and J gave up 4 bases, with 15 bases separating them. For the CDR3, the DNA is TGTGCCATCAGTGAGGATAAACGGGACCCTTACGAGCAGTACTTC. This codes for CAISEDKRDPYEQYF.

The gene calls are TRBV4-1 and TRBJ2-1, with no clear D. Germline CDR1 and CDR2: MGHRA and YSYEKL. The CDR3 loop spans 14 amino acids. The ends were cut back, 0 bases at V and 5 bases at J, with 8 bases in the middle. DNA of the CDR3: TGCGCCAGCAGCCAAGATGCGGCCCACAATGAGCAGTTCTTC. Amino acid sequence: CASSQDAAHNEQFF.

V usage is TRBV27 and J usage is TRBJ1-2, with TRBD1 as a possible D gene (6 bases). Germline assignment: CDR1 MNHEY and CDR2 SMNVEV (reference sequence). V was trimmed by 4 bases and J by 1 base, leaving 13 bases between them. The CDR3 has 15 residues. CDR3: CASSSQGRDNYGYTF. For the CDR3, the DNA is TGTGCCAGCAGTTCACAGGGCAGGGATAACTATGGCTACACCTTC.

The J gene is TRBJ2-7, the V gene TRBV7-2; no clear D. Germline CDR1 reads SGHTA; CDR2 reads FQGNSA. Trimming left V 5 bases short and J 3 bases short, with 11 bases between. CDR3 length: 13 amino acids. The CDR3 here is CASSLNMVYEQYF. The CDR3 nucleotides are TGTGCCAGCAGCCTCAATATGGTCTACGAGCAGTACTTC.

The V and J genes are TRBV14 and TRBJ2-7, with D perhaps matching TRBD1 (5 bases). CDR1 is SGHDN, CDR2 FVKESK, per germline. The CDR3 has 13 amino acids. Trimming cost V 1 base and J 7 bases, with 11 bases left between them. CDR3 coding DNA: TGTGCCAGCAGCCAAGTAGGAGACAGAGAGCAGTACTTC. This codes for CASSQVGDREQYF.

A few counts support this clone. CDR3 loop: CASSRGGQGTSYGYTF. Here the CDR3 DNA reads TGTGCCAGCAGCCGGGGAGGCCAGGGGACCTCCTATGGCTACACCTTC. The chain combines TRBV5-4 with TRBJ1-2; weak D call: TRBD1 (6 bases). This CDR3 contains 16 residues. The ends were cut back, 4 bases at V and 4 bases at J, with 20 bases in the middle. In germline, CDR1 is SGHNT, CDR2 YYREEE (reference sequence).

The rearrangement uses TRBV19 and TRBJ1-6; D ambiguous. Trimming took 4 bases from V and 2 from J, leaving 12 bases between them. CDR1 is LNHDA, CDR2 SQIVND, per germline (reference sequence). The CDR3 consists of 16 residues. CDR3 residues: CASSNPPGTYNSPLHF. The CDR3, as DNA: TGTGCCAGTAGTAACCCCCCGGGAACCTATAATTCACCCCTCCACTTT.

The rearrangement uses TRBV18 and TRBJ1-1, with D perhaps matching TRBD1 (6 bases). Germline V gene sequence: CDR1 KGHSH, CDR2 LQKENI. This CDR3 region has 13 residues. Trimming took 4 bases from V and 1 from J, leaving 7 bases between them. The CDR3 DNA sequence: TGTGCCAGCTCACAGGACAGGAACACTGAAGCTTTCTTT. Encoded protein: CASSQDRNTEAFF.

The rearrangement joins TRBV5-1 to TRBJ1-1, with TRBD1 matching over 9 bases. V was pared by 3 bases and J by 4 bases, with 7 bases of the junction left unmatched. Per the germline V gene, CDR1 is SGHRS and CDR2 is YFSETQ. The CDR3 runs to 15 residues. CDR3 in amino acids: CASSSQTGGRTEAFF. The CDR3 nucleotides read TGCGCCAGCAGCTCCCAAACAGGGGGCCGCACTGAAGCTTTCTTT.

The table lists this clone with a count of one. V and J are TRBV28 and TRBJ1-2, with D unclear. CDR1 is MDHEN and CDR2 is SYDVKM in the germline V gene. V was cut by 0 bases and J by 3 bases, with 5 bases left in between. The length of the CDR3 is 13 residues. DNA for the CDR3: TGTGCCAGCAGTTTATGGGTTGACTATGGCTACACCTTC. Encoded protein: CASSLWVDYGYTF.

This sequence joins TRBV24-1 and TRBJ2-2; D unclear. CDR3 length equals 15 residues. Germline V CDR1 and CDR2: KGHDR, SFDVKD. V was clipped by 1 base and J by 1 base, with 6 bases between them. CDR3 DNA: TGTGCCACCAGTGATTTTGCCCGGAACACCGGGGAGCTGTTTTTT. It encodes CATSDFARNTGELFF.

The chain couples TRBV24-1 to TRBJ2-3; unclear D gene. Between the trimmed V and J ends, which lost 5 bases and 0 bases, there was a span of 8 bases. The CDR3 runs 14 residues. Germline loops: CDR1 KGHDR, CDR2 SFDVKD. In DNA form, the CDR3 reads TGTGCCACCAGTGGTTCAGCAAGCACAGATACGCAGTATTTT. Translating it yields CATSGSASTDTQYF.

The genes are TRBV21-1 and TRBJ2-1; the table's D gene call, TRBD2, was not cross checked with the DNA. TRBV21-1 is a known pseudogene. This CDR3 spans 16 amino acids. CDR3 bases: TGTGCCAGCAGCAAAGGAACTAGCGGGCCTTCTTGTGAGCAGTTCTTC. Translating it yields CASSKGTSGPSCEQFF.

The V gene is TRBV2, the J gene TRBJ1-5; perhaps TRBD1 as D (6 bases). The CDR3 is made up of 13 amino acids. Germline CDR1 and CDR2: SNHLY and FYNNEI. V was shortened by 5 bases and J by 6 bases, with 11 bases between the two germline ends. CDR3 DNA sequence: TGTGCCAGCAGTTCAACAGGGTTTCAGCCCCAGCATTTT. This gives the protein CASSSTGFQPQHF.

This chain joins TRBV14 and TRBJ1-1; D unclear. Germline-derived CDR1 and CDR2 are SGHDN and FVKESK. The ends were cut back, 0 bases at V and 1 base at J, with 6 bases in the middle. CDR3 length equals 14 residues. The CDR3 protein is CASSQEWGNTEAFF. DNA for the CDR3: TGTGCCAGCAGCCAAGAATGGGGGAACACTGAAGCTTTCTTT.

This clone was recorded once. The V and J genes are TRBV6-5 and TRBJ1-2; perhaps TRBD1 as D (6 bases). Germline V gene data show CDR1 as MNHEY and CDR2 as SVGAGI. The CDR3 is 12 residues long. The ends were cut back, 7 bases at V and 2 bases at J, with 8 bases in the middle. Written as DNA, the CDR3 is TGTGCCAGCATTACAGGGAACTATGGCTACACCTTC. Its translation is CASITGNYGYTF.